The clone carrying this T cell receptor (beta chain) occurred many times. Its antigen is not known. Germline V CDR1 and CDR2: SQVTM, ANQGSEA. The CDR3 covers 14 residues. V was pared by 1 base and J by 5 bases, with 0 bases of the junction left unmatched. This sample is part of a study of T cells in Graves' hyperthyroidism and ophthalmopathy. As for the study in general: Peripheral blood sampling occurred at initial diagnosis, before any treatment.

Lactation, pregnancy, other autoimmune disease or uncontrolled infection excluded patients. Isolation of PBMCs was performed on about 10 ml fresh peripheral blood. Regarding the study as a whole: Most thyroid-expanded clonotypes above 0.001 were also found in blood.

RNA transcripts provided the source from which TCR beta CDR3 regions were amplified. HTBI primers were employed in a first-round RT-PCR of the TCR CDR3. TCRdb reprocessed the multiplex PCR reads with MiXCR, giving one entry per CDR3 protein. The sample shows nearly 600,000 distinct CDR3 sequences, over 12% of them seen only once. The V gene is TRBV29-1, the J gene TRBJ2-7; 15 bases are shared with TRBD2. The source material was blood. The sequence was obtained from a woman aged 18 to 35 with Graves' ophthalmopathy. The CDR3 loop reads CSVEGTSGRDEQYF. The CDR3 DNA is TGCAGCGTTGAAGGGACTAGCGGGAGGGACGAGCAGTACTTC.